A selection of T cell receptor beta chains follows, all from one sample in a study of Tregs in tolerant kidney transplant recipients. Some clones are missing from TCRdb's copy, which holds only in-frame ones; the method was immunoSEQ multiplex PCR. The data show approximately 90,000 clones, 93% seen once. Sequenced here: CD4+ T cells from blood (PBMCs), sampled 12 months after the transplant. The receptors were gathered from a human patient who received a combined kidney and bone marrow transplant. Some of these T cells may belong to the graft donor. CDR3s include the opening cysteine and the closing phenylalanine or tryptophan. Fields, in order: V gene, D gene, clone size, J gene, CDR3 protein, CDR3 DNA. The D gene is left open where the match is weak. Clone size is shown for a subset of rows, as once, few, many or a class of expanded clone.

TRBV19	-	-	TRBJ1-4	CASSILGIRGADEKLFF	TGTGCCAGTAGTATACTGGGTATCAGGGGCGCGGATGAAAAACTGTTTTTT
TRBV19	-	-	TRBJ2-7	CASSIRYGGHEQYF	TGTGCCAGTAGTATTAGATACGGGGGGCACGAGCAGTACTTC
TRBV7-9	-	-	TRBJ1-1	CASSLVGLGEAFF	TGTGCCAGCAGCTTAGTTGGACTAGGGGAAGCTTTCTTT
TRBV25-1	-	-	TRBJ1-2	CASSAFQRGDAYGYTF	TGTGCCAGCAGTGCCTTCCAGCGGGGGGATGCCTATGGCTACACCTTC
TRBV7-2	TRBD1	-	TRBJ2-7	CASSKIADRAAYEQYF	TGTGCCAGCAGCAAAATCGCGGACAGGGCCGCCTACGAGCAGTACTTC
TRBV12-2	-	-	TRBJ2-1	CASRLAGTESSYNEQFF	TGTGCAAGTCGCTTAGCAGGGACTGAAAGCTCCTACAATGAGCAGTTCTTC
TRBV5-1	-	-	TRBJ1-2	CASSPRRDRLNYGYTF	TGCGCCAGCAGCCCCCGGAGGGACCGGCTTAACTATGGCTACACCTTC
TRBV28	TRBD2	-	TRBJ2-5	CASTRGGRETQYF	TGTGCCAGCACGCGGGGGGGGCGGGAGACCCAGTACTTC
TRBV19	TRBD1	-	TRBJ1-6	CASSMDRESPLHF	TGTGCCAGTAGTATGGACAGGGAATCACCCCTCCACTTT
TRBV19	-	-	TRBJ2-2	CASSILDRNTGELFF	TGTGCCAGTAGTATTCTGGACAGGAACACCGGGGAGCTGTTTTTT
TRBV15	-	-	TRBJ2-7	CATSRGIGSYEQYF	TGTGCCACCAGCAGAGGAATCGGCTCCTACGAGCAGTACTTC
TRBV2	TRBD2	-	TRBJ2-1	CASSDFWASGSSYNEQFF	TGTGCCAGCAGTGACTTCTGGGCTAGCGGGTCCTCCTACAATGAGCAGTTCTTC
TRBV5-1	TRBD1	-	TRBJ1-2	CASSLVTGGNYGYTF	TGCGCCAGCAGCTTGGTGACAGGGGGCAACTATGGCTACACCTTC
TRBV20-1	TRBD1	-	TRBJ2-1	CSALTGYESFF	TGCAGTGCTCTGACAGGGTACGAGTCGTTCTTC
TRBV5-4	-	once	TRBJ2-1	CATEGSYNEQFF	TGTGCCACTGAGGGCTCCTACAATGAGCAGTTCTTC
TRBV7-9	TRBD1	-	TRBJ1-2	CASSTGETLSYGYTF	TGTGCCAGCAGCACAGGGGAGACGCTCAGCTATGGCTACACCTTC